This is a list of T cell receptor beta chains from one sample in a study of OX40 agonist ivuxolimab in advanced cancers. Profiled with immunoSEQ multiplex PCR; TCRdb holds only in-frame clones, not every one. Here the sample spans 68,000 or so clones, around 86% being singletons. The specimen comprised CD4+ or CD8+ T cells sorted from blood, sampled in a trial of the OX40 agonist ivuxolimab. These receptors originate from an adult with an advanced solid tumor such as melanoma, head and neck, liver or kidney cancer. Each CDR3 is given with its conserved first and last residue. A D gene is named only where the DNA matches it firmly. Clone size is stated in some rows and not others, as once, few, many or a class when expanded.

TRBD1	TRBV14	NA	TRBJ2-1	CASSQHNSGTGGYNEQFF	TGTGCCAGCAGCCAACATAATTCCGGGACAGGGGGCTACAATGAGCAGTTCTTC
TRBD1	TRBV11-3	once	TRBJ1-1	CASSTRTGPSPEAFF	TGTGCCAGCAGCACAAGGACAGGGCCCTCCCCTGAAGCTTTCTTT
NA	TRBV30	NA	TRBJ2-5	CAWAGRLYQETQYF	TGTGCCTGGGCCGGACGGTTGTACCAAGAGACCCAGTACTTC
NA	TRBV18	NA	TRBJ1-2	CASSPVGDNYGYTF	TGTGCCAGCTCACCAGTCGGCGACAACTATGGCTACACCTTC
TRBD1	TRBV10-3	NA	TRBJ1-5	CAISESGQGGQPQHF	TGTGCCATCAGTGAGTCGGGACAGGGGGGTCAGCCCCAGCATTTT
NA	TRBV10-3	NA	TRBJ1-4	CAIRYRLGEKLFF	TGTGCCATTAGGTACCGTCTTGGAGAAAAACTGTTTTTT
TRBD1	TRBV11-1	NA	TRBJ1-1	CASSRDRNTEAFF	TGTGCCAGCAGCCGGGACAGAAACACTGAAGCTTTCTTT
NA	TRBV14	NA	TRBJ1-2	CASSQAVNYGYTF	TGTGCCAGCAGCCAAGCTGTGAACTATGGCTACACCTTC
TRBD2	TRBV2	NA	TRBJ2-5	CASTRAGGSETQYF	TGTGCCAGCACGCGGGCGGGGGGGTCCGAGACCCAGTACTTC
TRBD1	TRBV4-2	NA	TRBJ1-1	CASSQVALQAGQNFF	TGTGCCAGCAGCCAAGTCGCCCTCCAGGCGGGACAGAACTTCTTT
NA	TRBV28	once	TRBJ1-2	CASSPTGGARNGYTF	TGTGCCAGCAGTCCAACCGGGGGGGCGCGTAATGGCTACACCTTC
NA	TRBV7-8	NA	TRBJ1-1	CASSLGDRKTEAFF	TGTGCCAGCAGCCTAGGCGACAGGAAAACTGAAGCTTTCTTT
TRBD1	TRBV18	NA	TRBJ2-1	CASSPLRQGALTIYEQFF	TGTGCCAGCTCACCACTGAGACAGGGAGCATTGACAATCTATGAGCAGTTCTTC